The 32 T cell receptor beta chains listed next were all sequenced from one sample in a study of blood T cell repertoires in COVID-19. Generated by immunoSEQ multiplex PCR, the TCRdb table keeps only in-frame clones and is missing some. The sample includes 250,000 or so clones, 88% seen only once; the top ten take about 2.9%. Sequenced input: PBMCs or T cells enriched from blood (not recorded which). Every receptor here comes from a woman aged 40 to 49 who had been exposed to COVID-19.

The gene calls are TRBV4-1 and TRBJ1-2; D perhaps matches TRBD1 (5 bases). V shed 4 bases and J shed 3 bases, with 18 bases lying between them. The CDR3 covers 16 residues. Germline lookup yields CDR1 MGHRA and CDR2 YSYEKL. The CDR3 nucleotides are TGCGCCAGCAGCCGGGAGGTGTACAGGCCCGACTATGGCTACACCTTC. It translates to CASSREVYRPDYGYTF.

V is TRBV24-1 and J is TRBJ1-2, with D perhaps matching TRBD1 (5 bases). Germline-derived CDR1 and CDR2 are KGHDR and SFDVKD. This CDR3 contains 15 residues. Trimming pared 2 bases from V and 10 bases from J, leaving 19 bases between. For the CDR3, the DNA is TGTGCCACCAGTGATTCTGGCAGGGCATCCCCCGACTACACCTTC. Protein sequence: CATSDSGRASPDYTF.

The chain's CDR3 is CASSLVEGGPQYF. The CDR3 coding sequence is TGTGCCAGCAGCTTAGTAGAGGGGGGGCCGCAGTATTTT. The V call is TRBV7-9, the J call TRBJ2-3; TRBD2 is a possible D gene (7 bases). The germline CDR1 and CDR2 sequences are SEHNR and FQNEAQ (reference sequence). V dropped 1 base and J dropped 10 bases, with 12 bases sitting between them. The CDR3 runs 13 residues.

The CDR3, as DNA: TGCAGCGCCAAATACAATGAGCAGTTCTTC. Protein product: CSAKYNEQFF. The J gene is TRBJ2-1, the V gene TRBV29-1; D is undetermined. Deletions cut 7 bases from V and 4 bases from J, with 5 bases between. CDR1 and CDR2 from the germline V gene are SQVTM and ANQGSEA. This CDR3 region has 10 residues.

This chain connects TRBV4-3 to TRBJ2-5, with 8 bases that match TRBD2. The germline V gene has CDR1 LGHNA and CDR2 YSLEER. The CDR3 is made up of 16 amino acids. The ends lost 4 bases at V and 4 bases at J; junction bases unmatched: 11. The CDR3 bases are TGCGCCAGCAGCCGTTCGGGGCTAGCGGGCGGAGAGACCCAGTACTTC. Translation: CASSRSGLAGGETQYF.

The rearrangement uses TRBV28 and TRBJ1-6; possible D gene TRBD1, 6 bases. The germline V gene encodes CDR1 MDHEN and CDR2 SYDVKM. The CDR3 spans 16 residues. V was shortened by 7 bases and J by 6 bases, with 19 bases between the two germline ends. CDR3 sequence (DNA): TGTGCCAGCACCCTTTCACCAGGGGCGGGTAATTCACCCCTCCACTTT. Translating it yields CASTLSPGAGNSPLHF. The full variable domain, with the rest looked up from reference TRBV28 and TRBJ1-6, is DVKVTQSSRYLVKRTGEKVFLECVQDMDHENMFWYRQDPGLGLRLIYFSYDVKMKEKGDIPEGYSVSREKKERFSLILESASTNQTSMYLCASTLSPGAGNSPLHFGNGTRLTVT.

The chain carries TRBV6-5 and TRBJ2-7; 8 bases match TRBD2. This CDR3 has 12 amino acids. The germline V gene has CDR1 MNHEY and CDR2 SVGAGI. J was trimmed by 5 bases and V by 6 bases; bases with no gene match: 3. CDR3 coding DNA: TGTGCCAGCAGCCCGGGAGGGGACGAGCAGTACGTC. It codes for CASSPGGDEQYV.

The chain couples TRBV4-1 to TRBJ2-7, with D perhaps TRBD2 (6 bases). Per germline, CDR1 MGHRA and CDR2 YSYEKL. This CDR3 is built from 14 residues. The V end was cut by 0 bases, the J end by 7 bases, with 13 bases between. The chain's CDR3 is CASSQDWARGEQYV. CDR3 sequence (DNA): TGCGCCAGCAGCCAAGATTGGGCACGGGGGGAGCAGTACGTC.

This clone showed up just a few times. The chain carries TRBV11-2 and TRBJ2-7; 10 bases align to TRBD1. Germline assignment: CDR1 SGHAT and CDR2 FQNNGV. The CDR3 has 15 residues. V gave up 5 bases and J gave up 6 bases; unmatched junction bases: 10. As DNA, the CDR3 is TGTGCCAGCAGCAACTTACGACAGGGGGCTCGCGAGCAGTACTTC. Translated, it gives CASSNLRQGAREQYF.

This chain links TRBV21-1 with TRBJ1-6; the DNA was not compared with TRBD1, the D call given in the table. TRBV21-1 is flagged as a pseudogene. There are 15 residues in the CDR3. The CDR3, as DNA: TGTGCCAGCAGCAATCCGTACAGGGTGAATTCACCCCTCCACTTT. Residues: CASSNPYRVNSPLHF.

The chain combines TRBV6-2 or TRBV6-3 with TRBJ2-7; no firm D call. With 6 bases removed from V and 3 bases from J, the gap between germline ends came to 9 bases. Germline-derived CDR1 and CDR2 are MNHEY and SVGEGT. The CDR3 length is 12 residues. Here the CDR3 DNA reads TGTGCCAGCAGCTTCGGGTACTACGAGCAGTACGTC. This encodes CASSFGYYEQYV.

This clone was picked up a small number of times. CDR3 nucleotide sequence: TGTGCCAGCACCATCTCCTATAATTCACCCCTCCACTTT. This codes for CASTISYNSPLHF. This chain connects TRBV7-2 to TRBJ1-6; D uncertain. The CDR3 is made up of 13 amino acids. Per the germline V gene, CDR1 is SGHTA and CDR2 is FQGNSA. With 7 bases removed from V and 0 bases from J, the gap between germline ends came to 4 bases.

V is TRBV24-1 and J is TRBJ2-3; no definite D call. The V end was cut by 5 bases, the J end by 2 bases, with 19 bases between. Germline loops: CDR1 KGHDR, CDR2 SFDVKD. CDR3 length: 17 amino acids. The CDR3 region has the DNA TGTGCCACCAGTGGCGCCCGACTTGGCGGCTACACAGATACGCAGTATTTT. Translated, it gives CATSGARLGGYTDTQYF.

The V call is TRBV6-5, the J call TRBJ2-5; 8 nucleotides match TRBD2. V trimming: 6 bases; J trimming: 2 bases; junction bases outside the gene matches: 8. CDR3 size: 15 residues. Germline assignment: CDR1 MNHEY and CDR2 SVGAGI. CDR3 DNA sequence: TGTGCCAGCAGGGGAACAGGACTAGCTCAAGAGACCCAGTACTTC. This codes for CASRGTGLAQETQYF.

CDR3 sequence reads: CASSTTLRGYTF. The CDR3 DNA reads as TGTGCCAGCAGCACTACTCTTAGGGGCTACACCTTC. This rearrangement joins TRBV7-9 to TRBJ1-2, with D unresolved. Germline loops: CDR1 SEHNR, CDR2 FQNEAQ (reference sequence). This CDR3 is 12 amino acids long. V was shortened by 5 bases and J by 8 bases, with 12 bases between the two germline ends.

V is TRBV15 and J is TRBJ1-1; D is unclear. The CDR3 contains 13 residues. Germline V gene lookup returns CDR1 LNHNV and CDR2 YYDKDF (reference sequence). V shed 0 bases and J shed 7 bases, with 9 bases lying between them. CDR3 amino acids: CATSRDLSYEAFF. As DNA, the CDR3 is TGTGCCACCAGCAGAGATCTGAGTTATGAAGCTTTCTTT.

The CDR3 loop is CASSQESSGRRNEQFF. CDR3 bases: TGTGCCAGCAGCCAAGAGTCTAGCGGGAGGCGCAATGAGCAGTTCTTC. The chain couples TRBV4-2 to TRBJ2-1, with 11 bases that match TRBD2. Trimming removed 0 bases from V and 6 bases from J; junction bases left unmatched: 4. Germline-derived CDR1 and CDR2 are LGHNA and YNFKEQ. The CDR3 spans 16 residues.

The chain is built from TRBV5-6 and TRBJ2-7, with a possible D match to TRBD1 (5 bases). Trimming pared 1 base from V and 5 bases from J, leaving 19 bases between. CDR3 size: 16 residues. CDR1 is SGHDT and CDR2 is YYEEEE in the germline V gene. CDR3 residues: CASSLRQGNRVDEQYV. The CDR3 coding sequence is TGTGCCAGCAGCTTGAGGCAGGGAAATAGGGTGGACGAGCAGTACGTC.

The CDR3: CASSLGGAAEAFF. CDR3 in DNA: TGTGCCAGCAGCCTTGGAGGGGCCGCTGAAGCTTTCTTT. This sequence joins TRBV2 and TRBJ1-1; the D gene is possibly TRBD1 (5 bases). V lost 6 bases and J lost 6, with 14 bases in between. CDR3 size: 13 residues. Germline V gene data show CDR1 as SNHLY and CDR2 as FYNNEI. The whole variable domain, filled in from reference TRBV2 and TRBJ1-1, reads EPEVTQTPSHQVTQMGQEVILRCVPISNHLYFYWYRQILGQKVEFLVSFYNNEISEKSEIFDDQFSVERPDGSNFTLKIRSTKLEDSAMYFCASSLGGAAEAFFGQGTRLTVV.

The chain links TRBV5-1 to TRBJ1-4; 10 nucleotides agree with TRBD1. The length of the CDR3 is 14 residues. With V trimmed by 4 bases and J by 8 bases, 5 bases remained unmatched. Germline-derived CDR1 and CDR2 are SGHRS and YFSETQ. CDR3 region: CASSPGTGEEKLFF. The CDR3 DNA follows: TGCGCCAGCAGCCCTGGGACAGGGGAGGAAAAACTGTTTTTT.

V usage is TRBV3-1 (or the pseudogene TRBV3-2) and J usage is TRBJ1-1; TRBD1 aligns across 7 bases. The V segment lost 0 bases and the J segment 11 bases; nucleotides outside the gene matches: 6. The CDR3 covers 13 residues. The germline V gene encodes CDR1 LGHDT and CDR2 YNNKEL (reference sequence). The DNA for the CDR3 is TGTGCCAGCAGCCAAGATAGAGGGGGCGGGGCTTTCTTT. Protein product: CASSQDRGGGAFF.

This clone has a single count. J is TRBJ2-1 and V is TRBV7-6; 10 positions agree with TRBD2. CDR3 size: 18 residues. In germline, CDR1 is SGHVS, CDR2 FNYEAQ. The trim removed 1 base at V and 4 bases at J, leaving 10 bases unmatched. DNA of the CDR3: TGTGCCAGCAGCTTAGAAGCTAGCGGGGGCCGAGTATACAATGAGCAGTTCTTC. Protein product: CASSLEASGGRVYNEQFF.

This sequence joins TRBV10-3 and TRBJ1-1; no clear D. The germline CDR1 and CDR2 sequences are ENHRY and SYGVKD. V lost 2 bases, J lost 7 bases, and 11 bases lay in between. The length of the CDR3 is 13 residues. The CDR3 loop reads CAISELGEIEAFF. CDR3 sequence (DNA): TGTGCCATCAGTGAGCTGGGAGAGATTGAAGCTTTCTTT.

V gene TRBV19 combines with J gene TRBJ2-2, with D possibly matching TRBD1 (5 bases). Trimming stripped 5 bases from V and 3 bases from J, with 10 bases between. The CDR3 sequence is 14 residues long. Germline values: CDR1 LNHDA, CDR2 SQIVND (reference sequence). The CDR3 nucleotides are TGTGCCAGTAGTTCCGCAGGGTACACCGGGGAGCTGTTTTTT. Protein product: CASSSAGYTGELFF.

As for this clone: The junction shows a germline mismatch at one end, possibly a read error. The chain uses TRBV20-1 and TRBJ1-6; D perhaps matches TRBD1 (6 bases). Germline assignment: CDR1 DFQATT and CDR2 SNEGSKA (reference sequence). There are 10 residues in the CDR3. The CDR3 here is CSARGTNLVF. The CDR3 DNA sequence: TGCAGTGCTCGTGGGACAAACTTGGTTTTT.

The chain couples TRBV3-1 (or the pseudogene TRBV3-2) to TRBJ1-1; TRBD1 matches at 9 bases. This CDR3 region has 14 residues. V lost 4 bases, J lost 6 bases, and 6 bases stayed unmatched. Germline assignment: CDR1 LGHDT and CDR2 YNNKEL (reference sequence). The CDR3 DNA reads TGTGCCAGCAGCCCTAGGACAGGGGCGCCTGAAGCTTTCTTT. Its protein product is CASSPRTGAPEAFF.

With regard to this clone: Additional DNA sequences in this sample encode the identical CDR3. The chain has TRBV27 and TRBJ2-7; 11 bases align to TRBD2. V lost 2 bases to trimming and J lost 4 bases; unmatched junction nucleotides: 4. Germline CDR1 reads MNHEY; CDR2 reads SMNVEV (reference sequence). CDR3 length: 15 residues. The CDR3 loop reads CASSLASGGSYEQYF. DNA for the CDR3: TGTGCCAGCAGTTTAGCTAGCGGGGGGTCTTACGAGCAGTACTTC.

The chain has TRBV7-8 and TRBJ1-5; TRBD1 matches 12 bases. The CDR3 runs 17 residues. V dropped 4 bases and J dropped 4; count of bases not matched to a gene: 8. The germline V gene has CDR1 SGHVS and CDR2 FQNEAQ. Here the CDR3 reads CASSSVGQGARNQPQHF. DNA for the CDR3: TGTGCCAGCAGCTCGGTGGGACAGGGGGCGCGGAATCAGCCCCAGCATTTT.

This clone came up a few times. The rearrangement uses TRBV3-1 (or the pseudogene TRBV3-2) and TRBJ1-2; 7 positions match TRBD1. Germline assignment: CDR1 LGHDT and CDR2 YNNKEL (reference sequence). The CDR3 is made up of 15 amino acids. V shed 6 bases, J shed 8 bases, and the junction held 15 bases outside the gene matches. This chain's CDR3 is CASRGQDGSPGGYTF. Written as DNA, the CDR3 is TGTGCCAGCAGAGGACAGGACGGCTCGCCGGGGGGCTACACCTTC.

V and J are TRBV6-2 or TRBV6-3 and TRBJ1-2; D possibly corresponds to TRBD1 (5 bases). The germline gives CDR1 MNHEY, CDR2 SVGEGT. This CDR3 comprises 12 residues. V shed 6 bases and J shed 4 bases, with 9 bases lying between them. The DNA for the CDR3 is TGTGCCAGCAGCGACAGCCTCTATGGCTACACCTTC. Protein: CASSDSLYGYTF.

This clone was seen only once. CDR3 nucleotide sequence: TGTGCCAGCTCGGAGACTAGCGGGAGGGGGTACGAGCAGTACGTC. It encodes CASSETSGRGYEQYV. The gene calls are TRBV18 and TRBJ2-7, with 14 bases fitting TRBD2. The germline V gene encodes CDR1 KGHSH and CDR2 LQKENI. The V segment lost 6 bases and the J segment 4 bases; nucleotides outside the gene matches: 5. CDR3 length: 15 amino acids.

This chain uses TRBV5-5 with TRBJ2-1, with 7 bases identical to TRBD1. Germline assignment: CDR1 SGHKS and CDR2 YYEKEE (reference sequence). The junction had 10 bases not matched to a gene; V was cut back by 4 bases and J by 0 bases. CDR3 length equals 17 residues. CDR3 nucleotide sequence: TGTGCCAGCAGCGGGTTAGGGGGCCCGAGCTCCTACAATGAGCAGTTCTTC. It encodes CASSGLGGPSSYNEQFF.